The 25 T cell receptor beta chains in this list originate from one sample, sequenced in a study of beta chain features in type 1 diabetes. Sequencing targeted expressed TCRB transcripts, as all isolated RNA had been reverse transcribed. The table came from immunoSEQ multiplex PCR; TCRdb's copy has only in-frame clones and leaves some out. The sample carries hundreds of thousands of clones, about 70% recorded once. The material sequenced was naive CD4+ T cells from blood. These TCRs come from a man under 40 in good health.

The chain combines TRBV9 with TRBJ2-3; 7 nucleotides match TRBD1. Germline assignment: CDR1 SGDLS and CDR2 YYNGEE. The CDR3 spans 16 residues. Trimming removed 3 bases from V and 2 bases from J; junction bases left unmatched: 9. Here the CDR3 reads CASSASGTVNTDTQYF. Here the CDR3 DNA reads TGTGCCAGCAGCGCGTCCGGGACAGTGAACACAGATACGCAGTATTTT. The full variable domain, completed using reference TRBV9 and TRBJ2-3, is DSGVTQTPKHLITATGQRVTLRCSPRSGDLSVYWYQQSLDQGLQFLIQYYNGEERAKGNILERFSAQQFPDLHSELNLSSLELGDSALYFCASSASGTVNTDTQYFGPGTRLTVL.

This sequence joins TRBV9 and TRBJ1-1; TRBD1 aligns across 9 bases. CDR1 is SGDLS, CDR2 YYNGEE, per germline. With 3 bases clipped from V and 3 bases from J, the junction kept 6 bases outside the gene matches. The CDR3 spans 15 residues. CDR3 region: CASSAGQGAYTEAFF. CDR3 bases: TGTGCCAGCAGCGCGGGACAGGGTGCTTACACTGAAGCTTTCTTT.

The chain is built from TRBV30 and TRBJ1-1; D is possibly TRBD1 (6 bases). The V gene's germline CDR1 is GTSNPN and CDR2 SVGIG (reference sequence). CDR3 size: 13 residues. The V gene lost 3 bases and the J gene lost 5 bases, with 13 bases spanning the gap. For the CDR3, the DNA is TGTGCCTGGAGAGACTCAGGGGTAACTGAAGCTTTCTTT. It is translated as CAWRDSGVTEAFF. The whole variable domain, remainder taken from reference TRBV30 and TRBJ1-1, is SQTIHQWPATLVQPVGSPLSLECTVEGTSNPNLYWYRQAAGRGLQLLFYSVGIGQISSEVPQNLSASRPQDRQFILSSKKLLLSDSGFYLCAWRDSGVTEAFFGQGTRLTVV.

The V gene is TRBV2, the J gene TRBJ1-2; maybe TRBD1 (5 bases). The V gene lost 8 bases and the J gene lost 4 bases, with 11 bases spanning the gap. In germline, CDR1 is SNHLY, CDR2 FYNNEI. CDR3 length: 12 residues. This CDR3 is CASHQGGYGYTF. The CDR3 region has the DNA TGTGCCAGCCATCAGGGCGGCTATGGCTACACCTTC.

The chain has TRBV30 and TRBJ1-3; D gene uncertain. The CDR3 covers 13 residues. Germline CDR1 and CDR2: GTSNPN and SVGIG (reference sequence). Trimming pared 0 bases from V and 8 bases from J, leaving 11 bases between. For the CDR3, the DNA is TGTGCCTGGAGTGTAAGGGTCCGGGACACCATATATTTT. Translation gives CAWSVRVRDTIYF.

V gene TRBV29-1 combines with J gene TRBJ1-1, with D maybe TRBD1 (6 bases). The CDR3 totals 14 residues. V gave up 6 bases and J gave up 4 bases, with 18 bases separating them. Germline V gives CDR1 SQVTM, CDR2 ANQGSEA. CDR3 coding DNA: TGCAGCGTGGCTACAGGGACGAAAGGCACTGAAGCTTTCTTT. Amino acid sequence: CSVATGTKGTEAFF.

The chain is built from TRBV29-1 and TRBJ2-1; D gene ambiguous. The CDR3 is made up of 15 amino acids. V shed 2 bases and J shed 8 bases, with 19 bases lying between them. Germline V gives CDR1 SQVTM, CDR2 ANQGSEA. The CDR3 sequence is CSVEPSDVPKYEQFF. CDR3 DNA: TGCAGCGTTGAACCCTCGGACGTCCCAAAGTATGAGCAGTTCTTC.

There are a few counts of this clone. The rearrangement uses TRBV18 and TRBJ2-7; unclear D gene. The germline V and J ends were trimmed by 6 bases and 4 bases, with 13 bases remaining between them. Germline loops: CDR1 KGHSH, CDR2 LQKENI. This CDR3 contains 13 residues. Written as DNA, the CDR3 is TGTGCCAGCTCTTCTGATCGAGTATACGAGCAGTACTTC. Encoded protein: CASSSDRVYEQYF.

J is TRBJ2-7 and V is TRBV10-3, with a tentative D call TRBD1 (5 bases). Per germline, CDR1 ENHRY and CDR2 SYGVKD. The length of the CDR3 is 13 residues. Trimming left V 6 bases short and J 4 bases short, with 13 bases between. Here the CDR3 reads CAIRAHQGYEQYF. The DNA of the CDR3 is TGTGCCATCAGGGCACATCAGGGTTACGAGCAGTACTTC.

This clone occurred a few times. The chain links TRBV30 to TRBJ2-5, with D uncertain. Per the germline V gene, CDR1 is GTSNPN and CDR2 is SVGIG (reference sequence). The CDR3 runs 12 residues. Trimming shortened V by 2 bases and J by 3 bases, and 7 bases separated the two germline ends. The CDR3 protein is CAWSTAKETQYF. Written as DNA, the CDR3 is TGTGCCTGGAGTACGGCTAAAGAGACCCAGTACTTC. The full variable domain, completed using reference TRBV30 and TRBJ2-5, is SQTIHQWPATLVQPVGSPLSLECTVEGTSNPNLYWYRQAAGRGLQLLFYSVGIGQISSEVPQNLSASRPQDRQFILSSKKLLLSDSGFYLCAWSTAKETQYFGPGTRLLVL.

The J gene is TRBJ1-6, the V gene TRBV25-1; 7 bases line up with TRBD1. Germline V CDR1 and CDR2: MGHDK, SYGVNS. CDR3 length equals 16 residues. V lost 1 base to trimming and J lost 7 bases; unmatched junction nucleotides: 7. CDR3 coding DNA: TGTGCCAGCAGTGAATCTCTAGGGACAGCCAATTCACCCCTCCACTTT. This encodes CASSESLGTANSPLHF.

This chain links TRBV30 with TRBJ2-7; TRBD1 matches at 7 bases. The CDR3 spans 15 residues. Germline loops: CDR1 GTSNPN, CDR2 SVGIG (reference sequence). The junction had 9 bases not matched to a gene; V was cut back by 4 bases and J by 0 bases. CDR3 region: CAWNIRQGPSYEQYF. The CDR3 DNA reads TGTGCCTGGAACATTCGACAGGGACCCTCCTACGAGCAGTACTTC.

This clone was observed a single time. The chain carries TRBV30 and TRBJ2-7, with D perhaps TRBD1 (6 bases). The V gene lost 8 bases and the J gene lost 5 bases, with 13 bases spanning the gap. CDR1 and CDR2 from the germline V gene are GTSNPN and SVGIG (reference sequence). This CDR3 comprises 11 residues. This chain's CDR3 is CAGYRANEQYF. In nucleotides, the CDR3 is TGTGCCGGATACAGGGCCAACGAGCAGTACTTC. Based on the CDR3 plus reference TRBV30 and TRBJ2-7, the full variable domain is SQTIHQWPATLVQPVGSPLSLECTVEGTSNPNLYWYRQAAGRGLQLLFYSVGIGQISSEVPQNLSASRPQDRQFILSSKKLLLSDSGFYLCAGYRANEQYFGPGTRLTVT.

J is TRBJ2-1 and V is TRBV6-6, with D perhaps TRBD2 (6 bases). Germline-derived CDR1 and CDR2 are MNHNY and SVGAGI (reference sequence). V was pared by 6 bases and J by 7 bases, with 19 bases between. The CDR3 is 15 amino acids. The CDR3 region has the DNA TGTGCCAGCAGCCCCACAGCGGGTAATGGGAATGAGCAGTTCTTC. This translates into CASSPTAGNGNEQFF.

The rearrangement links TRBV2 to TRBJ2-3; 7 bases align to TRBD1. Germline trimming cut 9 bases from V and 3 bases from J; bases unmatched to any gene: 15. CDR3 length: 16 amino acids. Germline V lookup: CDR1 SNHLY, CDR2 FYNNEI. For the CDR3, the DNA is TGTGCCAGAAGAATACCATTAACAGGGGATACAGATACGCAGTATTTT. Translated: CARRIPLTGDTDTQYF.

The chain uses TRBV5-1 and TRBJ2-2; no firm D call. From germline, CDR1 is SGHRS and CDR2 YFSETQ. V lost 0 bases and J lost 3, with 9 bases in between. CDR3 size: 15 residues. CDR3 sequence reads: CASSLAQTYTGELFF. CDR3 coding DNA: TGCGCCAGCAGCTTGGCGCAGACTTACACCGGGGAGCTGTTTTTT. Full variable domain (remainder filled in from reference TRBV5-1 and TRBJ2-2): KAGVTQTPRYLIKTRGQQVTLSCSPISGHRSVSWYQQTPGQGLQFLFEYFSETQRNKGNFPGRFSGRQFSNSRSEMNVSTLELGDSALYLCASSLAQTYTGELFFGEGSRLTVL.

The V gene is TRBV19, the J gene TRBJ2-3, with TRBD1 as a possible D gene (6 bases). Trimming took 8 bases from V and 4 from J, leaving 10 bases between them. This CDR3 is 12 amino acids long. CDR1 and CDR2 from the germline V gene are LNHDA and SQIVND (reference sequence). As DNA, the CDR3 is TGTGCCAGTCGACAGGAATCAGATACGCAGTATTTT. Translating gives CASRQESDTQYF.

The chain uses TRBV29-1 and TRBJ2-7; TRBD2 matches 10 bases. Germline trimming cut 7 bases from V and 7 bases from J; bases unmatched to any gene: 10. The CDR3 length is 13 residues. The V gene's germline CDR1 is SQVTM and CDR2 ANQGSEA. CDR3 sequence (DNA): TGCAGCGCCACTAGCGGGGATTCTGAGGAGCAGTACTTC. Amino acids: CSATSGDSEEQYF.

The J gene is TRBJ2-2, the V gene TRBV7-9; no clear D gene. The ends were cut back, 9 bases at V and 2 bases at J, with 7 bases in the middle. Germline V gene data show CDR1 as SEHNR and CDR2 as FQNEAQ (reference sequence). This CDR3 is 12 amino acids long. The CDR3, as DNA: TGTGCCAGGGCTGGAAACACCGGGGAGCTGTTTTTT. Its protein product is CARAGNTGELFF.

This chain uses TRBV9 with TRBJ2-3; 11 nucleotides match TRBD2. This CDR3 has 16 amino acids. The V and J ends lost 0 bases and 3 bases, in that order; junction bases with no gene match: 3. The V gene's germline CDR1 is SGDLS and CDR2 YYNGEE. The DNA for the CDR3 is TGTGCCAGCAGCGTAGGTGCTAGCGGGAGGACAGATACGCAGTATTTT. Encoded protein: CASSVGASGRTDTQYF.

There are a few counts of this clone. The chain uses TRBV29-1 and TRBJ2-5; D is perhaps TRBD2 (5 bases). The CDR3 totals 13 residues. Germline-derived CDR1 and CDR2 are SQVTM and ANQGSEA. V lost 6 bases and J 6 bases, leaving 17 bases between the germline ends. CDR3 DNA: TGCAGCGTCCACCCACGGGATAGGCAGACCCAGTACTTC. This encodes CSVHPRDRQTQYF.

V usage is TRBV7-2 and J usage is TRBJ2-3, with TRBD1 identical over 9 bases. This CDR3 region has 15 residues. After removal of 3 bases from V and 1 base from J, the junction contained 2 bases not matched to a gene. Germline CDR1 SGHTA, CDR2 FQGNSA. The CDR3 bases are TGTGCCAGCAGCTTCCGGACAGGGGGCACAGATACGCAGTATTTT. Translated, it gives CASSFRTGGTDTQYF. Filled out from reference TRBV7-2 and TRBJ2-3, the complete variable domain reads GAGVSQSPSNKVTEKGKDVELRCDPISGHTALYWYRQSLGQGLEFLIYFQGNSAPDKSGLPSDRFSAERTGGSVSTLTIQRTQQEDSAVYLCASSFRTGGTDTQYFGPGTRLTVL.

J is TRBJ2-1 and V is TRBV5-1; D is possibly TRBD1 or TRBD2 (5 bases each). Germline V gene lookup returns CDR1 SGHRS and CDR2 YFSETQ. The CDR3 runs to 14 residues. Trimming cost V 4 bases and J 12 bases, with 20 bases left between them. The CDR3 spells CASSGTGTPVRQFF. In DNA form, the CDR3 reads TGCGCCAGCAGCGGAACCGGGACCCCCGTTAGGCAGTTCTTC.

The rearrangement joins TRBV27 to TRBJ1-6, with 8 bases matching TRBD1. The CDR3 spans 15 residues. The ends lost 4 bases at V and 14 bases at J; junction bases unmatched: 13. Germline CDR1 reads MNHEY; CDR2 reads SMNVEV (reference sequence). The CDR3 loop reads CASSSPDRGSWALHF. The DNA for the CDR3 is TGTGCCAGCAGTTCGCCCGACAGGGGAAGTTGGGCCCTCCACTTT.

The V call is TRBV5-1, the J call TRBJ2-7, with D possibly matching TRBD2 (6 bases). There are 15 residues in the CDR3. V lost 0 bases to trimming and J lost 4 bases, with 14 bases between them. The germline gives CDR1 SGHRS, CDR2 YFSETQ. The CDR3 DNA is TGCGCCAGCAGCTTGGAGGGCGGGACCAGGTACGAGCAGTACTTC. As protein: CASSLEGGTRYEQYF.